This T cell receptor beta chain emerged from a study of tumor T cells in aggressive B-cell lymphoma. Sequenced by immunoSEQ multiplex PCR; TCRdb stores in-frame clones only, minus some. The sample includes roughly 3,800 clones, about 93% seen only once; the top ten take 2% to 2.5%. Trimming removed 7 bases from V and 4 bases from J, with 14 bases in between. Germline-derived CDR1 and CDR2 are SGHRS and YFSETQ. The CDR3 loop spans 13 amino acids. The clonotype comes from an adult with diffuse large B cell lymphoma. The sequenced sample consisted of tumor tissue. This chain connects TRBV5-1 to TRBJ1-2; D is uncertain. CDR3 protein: CASGESGAYGYTF. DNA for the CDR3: TGCGCCAGCGGAGAAAGTGGAGCCTATGGCTACACCTTC.